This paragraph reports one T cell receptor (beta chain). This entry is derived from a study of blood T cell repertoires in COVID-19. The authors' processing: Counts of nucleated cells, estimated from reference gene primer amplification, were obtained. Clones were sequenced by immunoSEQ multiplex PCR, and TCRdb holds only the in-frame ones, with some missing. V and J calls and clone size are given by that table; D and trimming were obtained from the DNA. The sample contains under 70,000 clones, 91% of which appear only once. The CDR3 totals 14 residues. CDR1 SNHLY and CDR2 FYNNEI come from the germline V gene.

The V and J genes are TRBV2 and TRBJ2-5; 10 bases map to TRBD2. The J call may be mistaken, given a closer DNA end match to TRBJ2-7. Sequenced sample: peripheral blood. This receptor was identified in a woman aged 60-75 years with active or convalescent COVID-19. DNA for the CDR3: TGTGCCAGCAGGGAGCGGGAGGGCAAGTACGAGCAGTACTTC. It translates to CASREREGKYEQYF.